This TCR beta chain was documented in a study of blood T cell repertoires in COVID-19. The method was immunoSEQ multiplex PCR; TCRdb's version includes in-frame clones alone and lacks a portion of them. The sample lists just under 350,000 clones, approximately 87% occurring once. CDR1 is SGHRS, CDR2 YFSETQ, per germline. The CDR3 totals 14 residues. Germline trimming cut 2 bases from V and 4 bases from J; bases unmatched to any gene: 6. Material for sequencing was peripheral blood. V gene TRBV5-1 combines with J gene TRBJ2-7; 7 bases agree with TRBD1. The source of this sequence is a woman between 50 and 59 years old with COVID-19, enrolled during active disease. CDR3 nucleotides: TGCGCCAGCAGCTTCCGGACAGGAGTATACGAGCAGTACTTC. Protein sequence: CASSFRTGVYEQYF.